These 5 T cell receptor beta chains came from one sample sequenced in a study of early T cells in non-severe SARS-CoV-2 infection. MiXCR, applied by TCRdb to the 5' RACE reads, yields one record per CDR3 protein. Among 28,000 or so distinct CDR3 sequences listed, around 7% were seen once. The sample consisted of whole blood. The receptors originated from an adult who was a healthcare worker with PCR-confirmed SARS-CoV-2 infection or an uninfected control (not recorded which).

CDR3 residues: CSVRGLAGEATDTQYF. The CDR3 nucleotides read TGCAGTGTAAGGGGACTAGCGGGGGAGGCCACAGATACGCAGTATTTT. The J gene is TRBJ2-3, the V gene TRBV20-1; 14 nucleotides line up with TRBD2. This CDR3 spans 16 amino acids. The germline gives CDR1 DFQATT, CDR2 SNEGSKA (reference sequence). Trimming took 7 bases from V and 2 from J; bases not matched to a gene: 8.

The sample holds many counts of this clonotype. V gene TRBV24-1 combines with J gene TRBJ2-5, with 9 bases lining up with TRBD1. Germline loops: CDR1 KGHDR, CDR2 SFDVKD. V shed 4 bases and J 6 bases; nucleotides not matched to a gene: 8. This CDR3 comprises 15 residues. CDR3 sequence (DNA): TGTGCCACCAGTGACCGGACAGGGGCGATAAAGACCCAGTACTTC. It specifies CATSDRTGAIKTQYF.

This clonotype has only a few counts. The chain recombines TRBV7-2 with TRBJ2-7; tentative D call: TRBD1 (5 bases). Germline V CDR1 and CDR2: SGHTA, FQGNSA. The CDR3 has 13 residues. Trimming removed 3 bases at V and 1 base at J, with 7 bases between. CDR3 sequence reads: CASSFSGSYEQYF. CDR3 nucleotides: TGTGCCAGCAGCTTTTCAGGGTCCTACGAGCAGTACTTC.

Many counts were recorded for this clonotype. The rearrangement joins TRBV20-1 to TRBJ1-3, with a weak D call TRBD1 (5 bases). This CDR3 contains 13 residues. Germline V gives CDR1 DFQATT, CDR2 SNEGSKA (reference sequence). Trimming stripped 3 bases from V and 2 bases from J, with 8 bases between. The CDR3: CSASPGTGNTIYF. In nucleotides, the CDR3 is TGCAGTGCTAGTCCAGGGACTGGAAACACCATATATTTT.

This clonotype was seen at least ten times. V usage is TRBV20-1 and J usage is TRBJ1-5, with TRBD1 matching 8 bases. This CDR3 is built from 14 residues. V was clipped by 4 bases and J by 5 bases; unmatched bases: 7. Per the germline V gene, CDR1 is DFQATT and CDR2 is SNEGSKA (reference sequence). The CDR3 region has the DNA TGCAGTGCTATACCGGGACAGGCTTATCAGCCCCAGCATTTT. As protein: CSAIPGQAYQPQHF.